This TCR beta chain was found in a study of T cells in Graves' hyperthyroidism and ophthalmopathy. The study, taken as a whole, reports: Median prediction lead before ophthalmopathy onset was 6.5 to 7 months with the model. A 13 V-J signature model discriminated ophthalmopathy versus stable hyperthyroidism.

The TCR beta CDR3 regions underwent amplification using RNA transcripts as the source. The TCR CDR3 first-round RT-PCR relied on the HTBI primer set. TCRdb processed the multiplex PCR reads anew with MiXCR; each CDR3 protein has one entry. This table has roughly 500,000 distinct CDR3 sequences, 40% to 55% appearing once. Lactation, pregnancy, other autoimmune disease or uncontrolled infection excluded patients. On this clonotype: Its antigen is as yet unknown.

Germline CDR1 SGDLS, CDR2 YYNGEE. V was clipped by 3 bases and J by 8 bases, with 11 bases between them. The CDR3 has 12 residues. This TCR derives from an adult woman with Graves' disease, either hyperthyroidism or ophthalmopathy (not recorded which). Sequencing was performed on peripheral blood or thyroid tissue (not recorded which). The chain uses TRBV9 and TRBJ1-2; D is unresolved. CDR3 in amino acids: CASSGSHGGYTF. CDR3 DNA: TGTGCCAGCAGCGGATCCCATGGGGGCTACACCTTC.